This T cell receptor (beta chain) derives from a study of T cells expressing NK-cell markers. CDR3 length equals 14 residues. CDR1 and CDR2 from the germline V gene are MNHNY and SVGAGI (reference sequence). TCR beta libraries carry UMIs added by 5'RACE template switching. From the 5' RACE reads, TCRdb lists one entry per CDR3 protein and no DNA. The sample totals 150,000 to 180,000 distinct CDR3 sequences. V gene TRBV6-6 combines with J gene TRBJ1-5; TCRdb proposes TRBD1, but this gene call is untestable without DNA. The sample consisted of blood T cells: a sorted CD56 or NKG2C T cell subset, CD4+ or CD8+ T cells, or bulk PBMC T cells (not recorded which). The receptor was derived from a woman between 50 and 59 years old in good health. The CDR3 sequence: CASSPLGGAEPQHF.